Listed below are T cell receptor beta chains from one sample, sequenced in a study of T cells after yellow fever vaccination. Using its own MiXCR run on the 5' RACE reads, TCRdb lists one record per CDR3 protein. The sample consists of some 300,000 distinct CDR3 sequences, around 8.6% of them appearing once. This specimen was CD4+ T cells sorted from PBMCs, taken 5 days after the yellow fever booster vaccination. These receptor sequences come from a man between 18 and 29 years old who received the YFV17D yellow fever vaccine. Both conserved end residues are part of each CDR3. D genes are given only for firm matches. Size values are once, few and many counts, or a class for expanded clones, and some rows have none.

j_call | d_call | clone_size | v_call | cdr3_nt | cdr3_aa
TRBJ1-5 | TRBD1 | few | TRBV30 | TGTGCCTGGAGCGGACAGGGGGTTCAGCCCCAGCATTTT | CAWSGQGVQPQHF
TRBJ2-3 | - | many | TRBV7-2 | TGTGCCAGCAGCTTAGTTTCGGGCAGTACAGATACGCAGTATTTT | CASSLVSGSTDTQYF
TRBJ2-3 | - | - | TRBV7-3 | TGTGCCAGCAGCACAACGGGGCTCACAGATACGCAGTATTTT | CASSTTGLTDTQYF
TRBJ1-2 | - | many | TRBV7-2 | TGTGCCAGCAGCGGTTGGGACAAAAGGGTCAGGTGCACCTTC | CASSGWDKRVRCTF
TRBJ2-5 | TRBD2 | few | TRBV5-1 | TGCGCCAGCAGCTTGACCGGGACTAGTCGTGAGACCCAGTACTTC | CASSLTGTSRETQYF
TRBJ2-5 | - | - | TRBV5-1 | TGCGCCACCAGCAGGGGGGGGGCGGAAGAGACCCAGTACTTC | CATSRGGAEETQYF
TRBJ1-5 | - | - | TRBV18 | TGTGCCAGCTCACCGACAGATAGCAATCAGCCCCAGCATTTT | CASSPTDSNQPQHF
TRBJ2-3 | - | many | TRBV20-1 | TGCACTGTCCGGGACACGGGTGCAGATACGCAGTATTTT | CTVRDTGADTQYF
TRBJ1-3 | - | many | TRBV5-1 | TGCGCCAGCAGCTTGGCGGGGCGGTCCACCATATATTTT | CASSLAGRSTIYF
TRBJ2-6 | - | - | TRBV15 | TGTGCCACCAGCAGAGAAGCCCGATCTTTCTCTGGGGCCAACGTCCTGACTTTC | CATSREARSFSGANVLTF
TRBJ2-7 | TRBD2 | many | TRBV7-2 | TGTGCCAGCAGCCTGGGACTAGCGAAGCAGTACTTC | CASSLGLAKQYF
TRBJ2-4 | TRBD2 | many | TRBV15 | TGTGCCACCAGCAGAGATCTGGCTAGCGGGGGTAACATTCAGTACTTC | CATSRDLASGGNIQYF
TRBJ1-1 | - | once | TRBV20-1 | TGCGCTCGGATGCCGAGGGGCGCTGAAGCTTTCTTT | CARMPRGAEAFF
TRBJ2-2 | - | many | TRBV12-3/TRBV12-4 | TGTGCCAGCAGCCCCTCCGGACGGCAGACCGGGGAGCTGTTTTTT | CASSPSGRQTGELFF
TRBJ2-2 | TRBD1 | few | TRBV7-3 | TGTGCCAGCAGCTTAAAAGGGACAGGGAACACCGGGGAGCTGTTTTTT | CASSLKGTGNTGELFF
TRBJ2-6 | - | few | TRBV12-3/TRBV12-4 | TGTGCCAGCCGCCGGCCAGGGTCGGGGGCCAACGTCCTGACTTTC | CASRRPGSGANVLTF
TRBJ2-7 | TRBD2 | - | TRBV5-6 | TGTGCCAGCAGCATTTGGGGGACTAGCGTGACTCACGAGCAGTACTTC | CASSIWGTSVTHEQYF
TRBJ2-1 | TRBD1 | - | TRBV3-1 | TGTGCCAGCAGCCTGCAGGCAGGGGGTTGGAATGAGCAGTTCTTC | CASSLQAGGWNEQFF
TRBJ2-5 | TRBD2 | - | TRBV9 | TGTGCCAGCAGTATCTCTAGCGGCCAAGAGACCCAGTACTTC | CASSISSGQETQYF
TRBJ1-6 | TRBD1 | - | TRBV28 | TGTGCCAGCAGGGACAGGTTTTACTCCTATAATTCACCCCTCCACTTT | CASRDRFYSYNSPLHF
TRBJ2-3 | - | few | TRBV18 | TGTGCCAGCTCACCACTGAAGCTCCCCGAGGGAGATACGCAGTATTTT | CASSPLKLPEGDTQYF
TRBJ2-3 | - | few | TRBV6-2/TRBV6-3 | TGTGCCAGCAGACCGACAGGAGATACGCAGTATTTT | CASRPTGDTQYF
TRBJ2-3 | TRBD2 | - | TRBV19 | TGTGCCAGTACTTTAGCGGGAGACACAGATACGCAGTATTTT | CASTLAGDTDTQYF
TRBJ1-1 | - | - | TRBV27 | TGTGCCAGCCGACAGTGGGCGAACACTGAAGCTTTCTTT | CASRQWANTEAFF
TRBJ2-3 | - | - | TRBV7-6 | TGTGCCAGCAGCTTAAACTCCCCAGATACGCAGTATTTT | CASSLNSPDTQYF
TRBJ1-2 | TRBD1 | few | TRBV7-2 | TGTGCCAGCAGCTCTACAGGGGAGGTTTCTGGCTACACCTTC | CASSSTGEVSGYTF
TRBJ2-3 | TRBD2 | many | TRBV7-2 | TGTGCCAGCAGCTCCAGCGGGACACATGGACTAGCGGGGATCTTAGATACGCAGTATTTT | CASSSSGTHGLAGILDTQYF
TRBJ1-1 | - | few | TRBV7-9 | TGTGCCAGCAATCGGGTGAACACTGAAGCTTTCTTT | CASNRVNTEAFF
TRBJ2-7 | - | - | TRBV5-4 | TGTGCCAGCAGCTTTCATGAAGCCTACGAGCAGTACTTC | CASSFHEAYEQYF
TRBJ1-3 | - | few | TRBV12-3/TRBV12-4 | TGTGCCAGCAGTTTATTGGGTATTTCTGGAAACACCATATATTTT | CASSLLGISGNTIYF
TRBJ2-3 | TRBD2 | - | TRBV7-2 | TGTGCCAGCAGCCTGTTGACTAGCGGGGGGGCCCGGGCAGATACGCAGTATTTT | CASSLLTSGGARADTQYF
TRBJ2-7 | - | - | TRBV5-1 | TGCGCCAGCAGCTTGGTTGGGACCTACGAGCAGTACTTC | CASSLVGTYEQYF
TRBJ1-2 | TRBD1 | few | TRBV7-2 | TGTGCCAGCAGCCTCAAGGTGACAGGGGGCGCCTATGGCTACACCTTC | CASSLKVTGGAYGYTF
TRBJ2-7 | - | - | TRBV7-2 | TGTGCCATCCGGTCCGGGGGCGGCGGACACGAGCAGTACTTC | CAIRSGGGGHEQYF
TRBJ2-5 | - | few | TRBV5-8 | TGTGCCAGCAGCTTGTACCCGGAAGACCGGACCCAGTACTTC | CASSLYPEDRTQYF
TRBJ1-5 | - | few | TRBV5-6 | TGTGCCAGCAGCTTGGAGAGTTATAGCAATCAGCCCCAGCATTTT | CASSLESYSNQPQHF
TRBJ1-6 | - | many | TRBV5-1 | TGCGCCAGCAGACCAACGCTAGGCTCCTATAATTCACCCCTCCACTTT | CASRPTLGSYNSPLHF
TRBJ2-5 | - | few | TRBV18 | TGTGCCAGCTCACCACATACAGTTGGAGAGACCCAGTACTTC | CASSPHTVGETQYF
TRBJ1-5 | - | - | TRBV7-2 | TGTGCCAGCAGCCCATTCCAGGGATATGATCAGCCCCAGCATTTT | CASSPFQGYDQPQHF
TRBJ2-3 | TRBD2 | few | TRBV6-5 | TGTGCCAGCAGTAAATCGGGGGGTTCAGATACGCAGTATTTT | CASSKSGGSDTQYF
TRBJ2-5 | - | few | TRBV20-1 | TGCAGTGCTAGGGTACTAGGCCAAGAGACCCAGTACTTC | CSARVLGQETQYF
TRBJ1-5 | - | - | TRBV29-1 | TGCAGCGTCCTCTGGGGGGGTAGCAATCAGCCCCAGCATTTT | CSVLWGGSNQPQHF
TRBJ2-5 | - | - | TRBV6-2/TRBV6-3 | TGTGCCAGCAGTCAAGAAAAGAGAGAGACCCAGTACTTC | CASSQEKRETQYF
TRBJ1-2 | TRBD1 | - | TRBV7-2 | TGTGCCAGCAGCTCTTCCCCGGGACAGGGAAGAAGTGGCTACACCTTC | CASSSSPGQGRSGYTF
TRBJ1-6 | TRBD1 | many | TRBV5-1 | TGCGCCAGCAGCAGCGGACAGGGGAACAACAATTCACCCCTCCACTTT | CASSSGQGNNNSPLHF
TRBJ1-2 | - | - | TRBV10-3 | TGTGCCATCAGTGAGTCTCGCAGGTCAAAAACTAACTATGGCTACACCTTC | CAISESRRSKTNYGYTF
TRBJ1-1 | - | - | TRBV20-1 | TGCAGTGCTAGAGAAGGGAGCCCTAACACTGAAGCTTTCTTT | CSAREGSPNTEAFF
TRBJ2-1 | - | few | TRBV4-2 | TGTGCCAGCAGCCAACCGGGGAGGGGGCAAGAGCAGTTCTTC | CASSQPGRGQEQFF
TRBJ1-4 | - | many | TRBV28 | TGTGCCAGCAGTCCCAATGAAAAACTGTTTTTT | CASSPNEKLFF
TRBJ2-5 | TRBD2 | - | TRBV5-4 | TGTGCCAGCAGCTTGGCTTCCGGGGGGGCCCAGACCCAGTACTTC | CASSLASGGAQTQYF
TRBJ1-4 | TRBD1 | - | TRBV4-3 | TGCGCCAGCAGCCAAGACCCCAGGGGGCAGAATGAAAAACTGTTTTTT | CASSQDPRGQNEKLFF